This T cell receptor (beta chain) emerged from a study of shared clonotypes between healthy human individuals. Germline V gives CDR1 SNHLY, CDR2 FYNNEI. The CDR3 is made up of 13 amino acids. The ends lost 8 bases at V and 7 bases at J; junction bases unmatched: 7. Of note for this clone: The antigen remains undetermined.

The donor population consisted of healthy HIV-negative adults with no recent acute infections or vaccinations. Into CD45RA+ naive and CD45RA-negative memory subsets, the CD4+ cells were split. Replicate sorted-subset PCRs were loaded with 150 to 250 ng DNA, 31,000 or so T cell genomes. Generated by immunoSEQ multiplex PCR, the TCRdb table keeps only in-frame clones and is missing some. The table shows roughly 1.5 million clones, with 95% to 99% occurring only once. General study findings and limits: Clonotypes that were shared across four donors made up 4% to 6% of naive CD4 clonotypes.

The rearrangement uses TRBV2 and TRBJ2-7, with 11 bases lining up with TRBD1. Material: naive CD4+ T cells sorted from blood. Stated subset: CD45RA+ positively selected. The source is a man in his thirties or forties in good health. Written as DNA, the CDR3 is TGTGCCAGCCAGGACAGGGGGCTTCGGGAGCAGTACTTC. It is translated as CASQDRGLREQYF.